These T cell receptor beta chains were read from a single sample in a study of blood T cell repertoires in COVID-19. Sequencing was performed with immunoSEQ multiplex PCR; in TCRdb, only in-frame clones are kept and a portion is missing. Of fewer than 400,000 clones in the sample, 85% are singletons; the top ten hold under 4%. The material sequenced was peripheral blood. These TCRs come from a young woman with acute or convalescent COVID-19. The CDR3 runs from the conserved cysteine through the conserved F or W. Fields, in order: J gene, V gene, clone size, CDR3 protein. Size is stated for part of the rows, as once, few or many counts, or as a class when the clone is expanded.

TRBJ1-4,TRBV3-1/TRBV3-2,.,CASSHGGIGEKLFF
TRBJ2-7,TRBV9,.,CASSAEGAASYEQYF
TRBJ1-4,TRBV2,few,CASSLQGPANEKLFF
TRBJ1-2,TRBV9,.,CASSTQPGQHYGYTF
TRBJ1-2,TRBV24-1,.,CATSDGQHSRGYTF
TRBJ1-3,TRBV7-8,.,CASSLMGQDSGNTIYF
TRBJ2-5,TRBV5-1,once,CASSLVSGGAVYETQYF
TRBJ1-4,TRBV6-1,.,CASSDGQFYNEKLFF
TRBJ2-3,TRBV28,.,CASSFSVIEQYF
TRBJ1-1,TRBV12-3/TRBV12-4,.,CASSLFGTEAFF
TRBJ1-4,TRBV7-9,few,CASSSPGGRSEKLFF
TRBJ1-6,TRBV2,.,CASSERRGNSPLHF
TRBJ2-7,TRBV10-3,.,CATRQGRGSYEQYF
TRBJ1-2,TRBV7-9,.,CASSPTTLFGQGDGYTF
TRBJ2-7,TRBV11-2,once,CASSLVPVGPYEQYF
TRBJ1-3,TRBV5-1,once,CASSLGGQGAGNTIYF
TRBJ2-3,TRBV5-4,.,CASSLPGLVSDTQYF
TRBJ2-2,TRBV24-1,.,CATSDGLAGGLGTGELFF
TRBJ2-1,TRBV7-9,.,CASSLAYLRGHPLNEQFF
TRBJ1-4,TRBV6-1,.,CASSGAVTGGNEKLFF
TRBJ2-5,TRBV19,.,CASSIGLAGGRETQYF
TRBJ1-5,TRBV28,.,CASSLDGLRNQPQHF
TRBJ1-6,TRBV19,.,CASSRRTGGQDSPLHF
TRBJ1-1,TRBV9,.,CASSVGVGQGNTEAFF
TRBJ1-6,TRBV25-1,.,CASSTARLSGSPLHF
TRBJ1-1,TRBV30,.,CAWTSLNTEAFF
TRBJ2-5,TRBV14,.,CASSWGGQGAWETQYF
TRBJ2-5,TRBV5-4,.,CASSDTRDRGSETQYF
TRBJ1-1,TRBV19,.,CASRVDRDGTEAFF
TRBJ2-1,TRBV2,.,CASIFGRSSYNEQFF
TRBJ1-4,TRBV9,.,CASSSRTGGATNEKLFF
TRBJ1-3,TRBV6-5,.,CASSYSIPGSGNTIYF
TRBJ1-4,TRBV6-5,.,CASSYKPGQGSEKLFF
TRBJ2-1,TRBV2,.,CAKSGRVGNNEQFF
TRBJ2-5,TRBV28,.,CASSPGGLVQETQYF
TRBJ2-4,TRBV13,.,CASSAPGGGAKNIQYF
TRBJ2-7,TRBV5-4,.,CASSLATGAYEQYF
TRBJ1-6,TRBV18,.,CASEPDRGRGNSPLHF
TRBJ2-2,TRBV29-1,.,CSVDLELFF
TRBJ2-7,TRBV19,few,CASSIGAGPYEQYF
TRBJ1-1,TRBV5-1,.,CASRTDINTEAFF
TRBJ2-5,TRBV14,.,CASSLTGGEETQYF
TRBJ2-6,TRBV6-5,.,CASTPSGANVLTF